The rows below give T cell receptor beta chains drawn from one sample of a study of a mutant IDH1 vaccine in newly diagnosed glioma. Using immunoSEQ multiplex PCR, the repertoire was profiled, and TCRdb retains in-frame clones only, with some absent. The data hold approximately 56,000 clones, with roughly 76% observed a single time. These receptors' targets are unknown. Material: PBMCs, obtained from a glioma patient whose treatment included an IDH1 peptide vaccine. The source is a man aged 45 to 65 with glioma. The CDR3 runs from the conserved cysteine through the conserved F or W. Each record gives: J gene, clone size, V gene, D gene, CDR3 DNA, CDR3 protein. A D gene is named only where the DNA matches it firmly. Size values are once, few and many counts, or a class for expanded clones, and some rows have none.

>TRBJ2-1|-|TRBV5-1|-
TGCGCCAGCAGATCGGGGGGGACAGTTCGGAATGAGCAGTTCTTC
CASRSGGTVRNEQFF
>TRBJ1-6|once|TRBV11-2|-
TGTGCCAGCAGCTTAGATCTGCTGACCTATAATTCACCCCTCCACTTT
CASSLDLLTYNSPLHF
>TRBJ1-2|-|TRBV28|-
TGTGCCAGCAGTCGACAGGTCTATGGCTACACCTTC
CASSRQVYGYTF
>TRBJ2-7|-|TRBV4-2|-
TGTGCCAGCAGCCCCAACAGGGTCTACGAGCAGTACTTC
CASSPNRVYEQYF
>TRBJ1-1|-|TRBV27|TRBD1
TGTGCCAGCAGTCCGACAGGGTCCACTGAAGCTTTCTTT
CASSPTGSTEAFF
>TRBJ1-1|-|TRBV7-9|-
TGTGCCAGCAGCCCACAGGGAGTGAACACTGAAGCTTTCTTT
CASSPQGVNTEAFF
>TRBJ1-5|once|TRBV19|-
TGTGCCAGTAGTATAGGAGGGAATCAGCCCCAGCATTTT
CASSIGGNQPQHF
>TRBJ1-1|-|TRBV19|-
TGTGCCAGTAGTATAGTGTTGGCAGCCGGAGCTTTCTTT
CASSIVLAAGAFF
>TRBJ1-2|-|TRBV4-3|TRBD1
TGCGCCAGCAGCCAAGACCAAGACGTTGGGACAGGGGGCGGGTATGGCTACACCTTC
CASSQDQDVGTGGGYGYTF
>TRBJ1-5|-|TRBV30|-
TGTGCCTGGAATGAAGGGTTTAGCAATCAGCCCCAGCATTTT
CAWNEGFSNQPQHF
>TRBJ1-5|-|TRBV28|-
TGTGCCATCCAGGACAGCCTACAGCCCCAGCATTTT
CAIQDSLQPQHF
>TRBJ1-2|-|TRBV5-1|-
TGCGCCAGCAGCTTGCAGAGAGGGGTCTATGGCTACACCTTC
CASSLQRGVYGYTF
>TRBJ2-3|-|TRBV10-3|-
TGTGCCATCAGTCCGGGGGCGGGGAGCACAGATACGCAGTATTTT
CAISPGAGSTDTQYF
>TRBJ1-3|once|TRBV4-2|-
TGTGCCAGCAGCCACCGGACGGACCCAGCGGGAGGCACCATATATTTT
CASSHRTDPAGGTIYF
>TRBJ2-1|-|TRBV6-5|TRBD1
TGTGCCAGCAGTTCCGGGACAGGGCCTTTGTTTCGGTTCTTC
CASSSGTGPLFRFF
>TRBJ2-7|-|TRBV14|-
TGTGCCAGCAGCCAGGCCCGGGGCAGGGTAAGCTACGAGCAGTACTTC
CASSQARGRVSYEQYF
>TRBJ2-7|-|TRBV14|-
TGTGCCAGCAGCCAAGATCGGGGTTCTTTCTACGAGCAGTACTTC
CASSQDRGSFYEQYF
>TRBJ1-1|once|TRBV11-2|-
TGTGCCAGCAGCTTCCCCAACAGGGCTGAAGCTTTCTTT
CASSFPNRAEAFF
>TRBJ2-3|-|TRBV20-1|-
TGCAGTGCTACCAGCACAGATACGCAGTATTTT
CSATSTDTQYF
>TRBJ2-3|once|TRBV7-9|-
TGTGCCAGCAGCCCGGACCTGCTAACGCAGTATTTT
CASSPDLLTQYF
>TRBJ2-1|once|TRBV30|-
TGTGCCTGGAGTGAGGGTTACAATGAGCAGTTCTTC
CAWSEGYNEQFF
>TRBJ2-3|-|TRBV5-4|-
TGTGCCAGCAGCCCGCGGACCTTCACAGATACGCAGTATTTT
CASSPRTFTDTQYF
>TRBJ1-5|-|TRBV7-6|-
TGTGCCAGCAGCTTAGGGGGAGGCAATCAGCCCCAGCATTTT
CASSLGGGNQPQHF
>TRBJ2-5|-|TRBV7-2|TRBD2
TGTGCCAGCAGCTTAGATAGCGGGGGGAGGGAGACCCAGTACTTC
CASSLDSGGRETQYF
>TRBJ1-1|few|TRBV9|-
TGTGCCAGCAGCGTAGGAGGGAAGGCGGGAACCACTGAAGCTTTCTTT
CASSVGGKAGTTEAFF
>TRBJ2-7|-|TRBV14|-
TGTGCCAGCAGCCAAGGACAGGGGAGGGCCTACGAGCAGTACTTC
CASSQGQGRAYEQYF
>TRBJ1-4|-|TRBV25-1|-
TGTGCCAGCAAACAGGGTAATGAAAAACTGTTTTTT
CASKQGNEKLFF
>TRBJ2-7|-|TRBV9|-
TGTGCCAGCAGCTCGGGGACCCCTCACGAGCAGTACTTC
CASSSGTPHEQYF
>TRBJ1-4|once|TRBV4-1|TRBD1
TGCGCCAGCAGCCACGCCGGGACAGTGGAAAAACTGTTTTTT
CASSHAGTVEKLFF
>TRBJ2-1|once|TRBV7-2|TRBD1
TGTGCCAGCAGCTTTCGACAGGGGTCCCTCCAGGAGCAGTTCTTC
CASSFRQGSLQEQFF
>TRBJ2-7|-|TRBV13|-
TGTGCCAGCAGCTTAGAGTCCTACGAGCAGTACTTC
CASSLESYEQYF
>TRBJ2-3|-|TRBV2|-
TGTGCCAGCAGTGAGTCAGATTACACAGATACGCAGTATTTT
CASSESDYTDTQYF
>TRBJ2-7|-|TRBV30|-
TGTGCCTGGAGAGGGACTTTCTACGAGCAGTACTTC
CAWRGTFYEQYF
>TRBJ2-7|few|TRBV7-2|-
TGTGCCAGCAGCTTAGCAGGGGAGGCCTACGAGCAGTACTTC
CASSLAGEAYEQYF
>TRBJ1-3|-|TRBV2|TRBD1
TGTGCCAGCAGCGTGGACAGGGCGGCCAGGAACACCATATATTTT
CASSVDRAARNTIYF
>TRBJ2-1|-|TRBV2|-
TGTGCCAGCAGTGGGGAGGCTGAGCAGTTCTTC
CASSGEAEQFF
>TRBJ2-7|-|TRBV4-1|TRBD1
TGCGCCAGCAGCCAAGTCGCGACAGGGAACTACGAGCAGTACTTC
CASSQVATGNYEQYF
>TRBJ2-3|-|TRBV7-3|TRBD2
TGTGCCAGCAGCTTAAGCGGGGGGAGCACAGATACGCAGTATTTT
CASSLSGGSTDTQYF
>TRBJ2-2|few|TRBV27|-
TGTGCCAGCAGTTTATACAGGAACACCGGGGAGCTGTTTTTT
CASSLYRNTGELFF
>TRBJ1-4|few|TRBV27|-
TGTGCCAGCAGTCAGGCCCGCCGGGATGAAAAACTGTTTTTT
CASSQARRDEKLFF
>TRBJ1-2|-|TRBV2|-
TGTGCCAGCAAAGGGGGGGCCGAGGGTGGCTACACCTTC
CASKGGAEGGYTF
>TRBJ1-6|-|TRBV4-1|-
TGCGCCAGCAGCCAAGAGGAACAGAGGAATTCACCCCTCCACTTT
CASSQEEQRNSPLHF
>TRBJ2-1|-|TRBV5-1|-
TGCGCCAGCAGCCCAGGGACATCCCCCAATGAGCAGTTCTTC
CASSPGTSPNEQFF
>TRBJ2-7|-|TRBV27|-
TGTGCCAGCAGTGGGGGCTTGGGACTCTATAACCACGAGCAGTACTTC
CASSGGLGLYNHEQYF